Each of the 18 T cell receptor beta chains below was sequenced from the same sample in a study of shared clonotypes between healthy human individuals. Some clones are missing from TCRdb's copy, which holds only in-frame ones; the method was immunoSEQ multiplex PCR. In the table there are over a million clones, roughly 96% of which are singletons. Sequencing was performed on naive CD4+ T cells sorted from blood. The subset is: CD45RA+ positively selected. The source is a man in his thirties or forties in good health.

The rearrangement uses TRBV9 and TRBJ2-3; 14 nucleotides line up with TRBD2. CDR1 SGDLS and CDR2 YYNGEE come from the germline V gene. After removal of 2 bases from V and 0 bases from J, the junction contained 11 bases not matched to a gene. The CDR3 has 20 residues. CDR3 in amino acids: CASSVIGRLAGGPSTDTQYF. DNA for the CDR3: TGTGCCAGCAGCGTGATAGGGAGACTAGCGGGAGGGCCGAGCACAGATACGCAGTATTTT.

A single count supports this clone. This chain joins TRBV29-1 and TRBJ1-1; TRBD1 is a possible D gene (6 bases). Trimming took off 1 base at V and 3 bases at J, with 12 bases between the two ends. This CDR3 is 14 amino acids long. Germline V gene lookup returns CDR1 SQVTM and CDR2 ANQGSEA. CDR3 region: CSVEVAGGYTEAFF. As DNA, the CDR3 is TGCAGCGTTGAAGTCGCGGGGGGCTACACTGAAGCTTTCTTT. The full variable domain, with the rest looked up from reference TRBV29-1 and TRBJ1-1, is SAVISQKPSRDICQRGTSLTIQCQVDSQVTMMFWYRQQPGQSLTLIATANQGSEATYESGFVIDKFPISRPNLTFSTLTVSNMSPEDSSIYLCSVEVAGGYTEAFFGQGTRLTVV.

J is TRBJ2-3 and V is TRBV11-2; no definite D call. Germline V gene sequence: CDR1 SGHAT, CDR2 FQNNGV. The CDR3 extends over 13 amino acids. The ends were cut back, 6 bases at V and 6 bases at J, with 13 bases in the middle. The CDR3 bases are TGTGCCAGCAGGGAAATTCTGGGGGATACGCAGTATTTT. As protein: CASREILGDTQYF.

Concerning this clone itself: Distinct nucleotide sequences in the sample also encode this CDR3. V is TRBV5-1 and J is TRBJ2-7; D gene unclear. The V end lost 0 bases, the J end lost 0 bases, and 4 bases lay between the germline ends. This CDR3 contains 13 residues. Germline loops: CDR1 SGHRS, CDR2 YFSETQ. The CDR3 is CASSLERSYEQYF. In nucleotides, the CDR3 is TGCGCCAGCAGCTTGGAACGCTCCTACGAGCAGTACTTC.

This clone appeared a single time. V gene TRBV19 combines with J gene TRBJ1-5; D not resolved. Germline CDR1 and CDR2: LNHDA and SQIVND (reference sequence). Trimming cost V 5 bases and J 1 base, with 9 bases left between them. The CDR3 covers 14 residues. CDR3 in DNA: TGTGCCAGTAGTCGGGGTTTCAGCAATCAGCCCCAGCATTTT. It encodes CASSRGFSNQPQHF.

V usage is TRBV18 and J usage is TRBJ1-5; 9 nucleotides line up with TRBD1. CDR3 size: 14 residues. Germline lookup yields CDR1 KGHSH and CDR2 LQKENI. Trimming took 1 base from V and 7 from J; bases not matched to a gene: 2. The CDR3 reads CASSPRTGEQPQHF. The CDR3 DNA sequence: TGTGCCAGCTCACCACGGACAGGGGAACAGCCCCAGCATTTT.

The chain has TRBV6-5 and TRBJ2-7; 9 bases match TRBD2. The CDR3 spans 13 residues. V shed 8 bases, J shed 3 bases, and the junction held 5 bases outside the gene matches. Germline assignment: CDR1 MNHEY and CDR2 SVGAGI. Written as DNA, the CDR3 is TGTGCCAGCCGGCGGGAGGGCCTCTACGAGCAGTACTTC. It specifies CASRREGLYEQYF.

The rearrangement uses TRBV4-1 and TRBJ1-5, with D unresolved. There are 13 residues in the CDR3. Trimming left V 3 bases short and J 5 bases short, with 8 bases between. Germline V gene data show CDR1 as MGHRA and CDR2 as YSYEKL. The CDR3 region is CASSHQVHQPQHF. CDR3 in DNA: TGCGCCAGCAGCCACCAGGTACATCAGCCCCAGCATTTT.

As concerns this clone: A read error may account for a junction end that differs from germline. This CDR3 is CASREGLAGGPKTQYF. CDR3 nucleotide sequence: TGTGCCAGCAGAGAAGGACTAGCGGGAGGGCCGAAGACCCAGTACTTC. V gene TRBV2 combines with J gene TRBJ2-5, with 15 bases matching TRBD2. The CDR3 has 16 residues. Per the germline V gene, CDR1 is SNHLY and CDR2 is FYNNEI.

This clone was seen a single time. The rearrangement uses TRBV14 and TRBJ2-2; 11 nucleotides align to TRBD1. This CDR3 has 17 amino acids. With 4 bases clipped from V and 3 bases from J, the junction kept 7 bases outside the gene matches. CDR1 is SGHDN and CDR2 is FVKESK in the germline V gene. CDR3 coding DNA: TGTGCCAGCAGCCGACGGACAGGGGGCGTAGACACCGGGGAGCTGTTTTTT. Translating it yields CASSRRTGGVDTGELFF.

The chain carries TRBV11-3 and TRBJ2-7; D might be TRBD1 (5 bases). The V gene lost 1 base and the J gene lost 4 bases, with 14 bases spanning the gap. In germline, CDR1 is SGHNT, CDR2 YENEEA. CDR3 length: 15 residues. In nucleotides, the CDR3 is TGTGCCAGCAGCTTAGCGGCAGGGATTTCGTACGAGCAGTACTTC. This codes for CASSLAAGISYEQYF.

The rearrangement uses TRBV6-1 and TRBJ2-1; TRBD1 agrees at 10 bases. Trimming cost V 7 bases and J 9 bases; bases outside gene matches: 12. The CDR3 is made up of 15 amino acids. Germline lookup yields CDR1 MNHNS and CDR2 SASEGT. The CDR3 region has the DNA TGTGCCAGCAAGGACTTAGGACAGGGGGAGGTTGAGCAGTTCTTC. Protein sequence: CASKDLGQGEVEQFF.

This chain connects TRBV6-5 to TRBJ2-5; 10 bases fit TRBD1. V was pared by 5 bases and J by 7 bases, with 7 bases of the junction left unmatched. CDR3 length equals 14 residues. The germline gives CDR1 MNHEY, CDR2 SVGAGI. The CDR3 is CASSQTGQGGTQYF. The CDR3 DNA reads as TGTGCCAGCAGTCAAACAGGACAGGGGGGGACCCAGTACTTC.

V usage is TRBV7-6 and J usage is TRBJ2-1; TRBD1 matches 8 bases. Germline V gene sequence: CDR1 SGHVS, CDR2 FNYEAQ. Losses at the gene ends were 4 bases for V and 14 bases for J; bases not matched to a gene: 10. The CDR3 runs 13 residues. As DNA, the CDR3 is TGTGCCAGCAGCTCCCGGCTATCAGGGGGCGAGTTCTTC. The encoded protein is CASSSRLSGGEFF.

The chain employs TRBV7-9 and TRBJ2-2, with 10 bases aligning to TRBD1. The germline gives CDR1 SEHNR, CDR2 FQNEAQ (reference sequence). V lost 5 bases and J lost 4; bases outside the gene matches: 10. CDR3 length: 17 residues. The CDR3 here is CASSQGFGTGVTGELFF. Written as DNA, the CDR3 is TGTGCCAGCAGCCAGGGTTTCGGGACAGGGGTCACCGGGGAGCTGTTTTTT.

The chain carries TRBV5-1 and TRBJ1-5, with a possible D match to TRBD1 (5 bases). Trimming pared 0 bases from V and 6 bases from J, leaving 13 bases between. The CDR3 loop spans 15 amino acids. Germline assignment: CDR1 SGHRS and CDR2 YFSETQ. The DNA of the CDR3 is TGCGCCAGCAGCTTGGATGGGGCGGGGAGTCAGCCCCAGCATTTT. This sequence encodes CASSLDGAGSQPQHF.

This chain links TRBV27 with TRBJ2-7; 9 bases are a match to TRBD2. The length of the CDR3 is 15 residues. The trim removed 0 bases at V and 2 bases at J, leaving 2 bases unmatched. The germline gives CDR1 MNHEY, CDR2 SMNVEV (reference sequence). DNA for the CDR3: TGTGCCAGCAGTTTATCGACTAGCGGAACCTACGAGCAGTACTTC. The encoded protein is CASSLSTSGTYEQYF.

CDR3 sequence reads: CASSLDRDQATNEKLFF. The DNA of the CDR3 is TGTGCCAGCTCTCTTGACAGGGACCAGGCAACTAATGAAAAACTGTTTTTT. The V gene is TRBV18, the J gene TRBJ1-4; 7 bases agree with TRBD1. This CDR3 contains 17 residues. With 6 bases clipped from V and 0 bases from J, the junction kept 10 bases outside the gene matches. Germline CDR1 KGHSH, CDR2 LQKENI.